The 3 T cell receptor beta chains presented below share a single source sample, sequenced in a study of shared clonotypes between healthy human individuals (dated by TCRdb to about 2020). Library method: the immunoSEQ multiplex PCR assay. In its TCRdb copy, this immuneACCESS table keeps in-frame sequences only and misses some clones. Where compared with another copy, unresolved V genes explain less than half of these, and the others have no known cause. A total of hundreds of thousands of clones appear in this sample, about 91% of them only once. The ten biggest clones cover under 30% of the sample. For the CD8 naive samples, CD45RO-negative cells were positively selected for CCR7, yielding a CD45RA+CCR7+ population from which TemRA cells were excluded. The sample comprised naive CD8+ T cells sorted from blood. The cell subset or site label here, explained by the study, means: CD45RA+CCR7+. The receptors come from a young man in good health.

The chain uses TRBV29-1 and TRBJ2-3; TRBD2 matches 10 bases. Germline V gene sequence: CDR1 SQVTM, CDR2 ANQGSEA. J was trimmed by 2 bases and V by 5 bases; bases with no gene match: 4. This CDR3 has 14 amino acids. The CDR3 nucleotides read TGCAGCGTTATTAGCGGGAGGAACACAGATACGCAGTATTTT. It yields the protein CSVISGRNTDTQYF.

V gene TRBV29-1 combines with J gene TRBJ2-1; 8 bases fit TRBD1. Germline V gives CDR1 SQVTM, CDR2 ANQGSEA. V was clipped by 0 bases and J by 15 bases; unmatched bases: 7. The CDR3 sequence is 12 residues long. Here the CDR3 reads CSVEDGTGVRFF. As DNA, the CDR3 is TGCAGCGTTGAAGATGGGACAGGAGTGCGGTTCTTC.

V and J are TRBV4-3 and TRBJ2-3; 9 nucleotides match TRBD2. The CDR3 length is 16 residues. With V trimmed by 0 bases and J by 8 bases, 9 bases remained unmatched. Germline V gene lookup returns CDR1 LGHNA and CDR2 YSLEER. The CDR3 nucleotides read TGCGCCAGCAGCCAAGATAGGGCTAGCGGGGAAGGTACGCAGTATTTT. This codes for CASSQDRASGEGTQYF.